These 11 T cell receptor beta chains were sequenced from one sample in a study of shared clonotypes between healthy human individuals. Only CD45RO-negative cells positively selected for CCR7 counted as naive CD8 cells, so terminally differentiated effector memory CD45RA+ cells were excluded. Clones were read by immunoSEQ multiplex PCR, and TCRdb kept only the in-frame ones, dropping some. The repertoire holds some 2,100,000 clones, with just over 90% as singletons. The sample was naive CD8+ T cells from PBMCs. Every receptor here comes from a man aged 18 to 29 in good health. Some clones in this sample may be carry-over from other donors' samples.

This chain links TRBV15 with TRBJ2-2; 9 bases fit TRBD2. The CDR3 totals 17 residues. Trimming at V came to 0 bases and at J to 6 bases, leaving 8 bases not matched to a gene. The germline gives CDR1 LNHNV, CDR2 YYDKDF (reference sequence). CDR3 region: CATSRESVRTSAGELFF. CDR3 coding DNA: TGTGCCACCAGCAGAGAGTCAGTTCGGACTAGCGCCGGGGAGCTGTTTTTT.

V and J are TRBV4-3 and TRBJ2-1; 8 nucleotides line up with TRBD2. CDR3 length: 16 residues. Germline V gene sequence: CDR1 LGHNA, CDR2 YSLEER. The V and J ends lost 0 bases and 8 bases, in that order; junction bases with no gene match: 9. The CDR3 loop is CASSQDPSGLGDEQFF. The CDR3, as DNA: TGCGCCAGCAGCCAAGACCCTAGCGGGCTGGGGGATGAGCAGTTCTTC.

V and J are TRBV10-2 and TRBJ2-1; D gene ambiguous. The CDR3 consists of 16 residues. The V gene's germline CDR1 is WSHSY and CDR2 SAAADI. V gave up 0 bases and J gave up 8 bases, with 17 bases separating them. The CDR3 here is CASSESIHTARDEQFF. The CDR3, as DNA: TGCGCCAGCAGTGAGTCAATACATACAGCTCGAGATGAGCAGTTCTTC.

CDR3 nucleotide sequence: TGTGCCAGCAGCTTAGTACGGGACTCCAATGAGCAGTTCTTC. Its translation: CASSLVRDSNEQFF. The chain combines TRBV13 with TRBJ2-1; perhaps TRBD2 as D (6 bases). In germline, CDR1 is PRHDT, CDR2 FYEKMQ (reference sequence). V was pared by 1 base and J by 6 bases, with 10 bases between. The CDR3 extends over 14 amino acids.

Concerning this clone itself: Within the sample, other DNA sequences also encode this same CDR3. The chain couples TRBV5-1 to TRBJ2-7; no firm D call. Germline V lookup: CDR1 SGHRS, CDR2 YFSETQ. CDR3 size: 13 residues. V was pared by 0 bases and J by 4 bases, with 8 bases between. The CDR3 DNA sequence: TGCGCCAGCAGCTTGGGGTTGGGTTACGAGCAGTACTTC. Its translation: CASSLGLGYEQYF.

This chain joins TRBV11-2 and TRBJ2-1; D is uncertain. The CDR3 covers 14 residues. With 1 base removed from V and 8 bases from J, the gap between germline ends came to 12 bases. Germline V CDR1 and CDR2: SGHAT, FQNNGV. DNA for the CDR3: TGTGCCAGCAGCTTAGCGCTCCCCGTAGATGAGCAGTTCTTC. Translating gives CASSLALPVDEQFF.

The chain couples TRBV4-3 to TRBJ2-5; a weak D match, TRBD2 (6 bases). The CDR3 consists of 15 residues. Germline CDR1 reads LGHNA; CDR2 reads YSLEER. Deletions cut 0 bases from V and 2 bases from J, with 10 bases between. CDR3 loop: CASSQDRRGQETQYF. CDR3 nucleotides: TGCGCCAGCAGCCAAGATCGGAGGGGTCAAGAGACCCAGTACTTC.

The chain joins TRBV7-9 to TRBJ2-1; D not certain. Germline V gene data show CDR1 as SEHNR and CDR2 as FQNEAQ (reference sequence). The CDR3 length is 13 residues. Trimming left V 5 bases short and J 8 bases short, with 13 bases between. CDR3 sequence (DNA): TGTGCCAGCAGCCAAGGGCCTAGTTATGAGCAGTTCTTC. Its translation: CASSQGPSYEQFF.

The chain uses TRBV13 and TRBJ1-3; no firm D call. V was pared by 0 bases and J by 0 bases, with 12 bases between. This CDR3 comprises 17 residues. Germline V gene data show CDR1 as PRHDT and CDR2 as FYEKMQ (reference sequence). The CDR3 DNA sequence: TGTGCCAGCAGCTTAGGCCTGGGGATGAGCTCTGGAAACACCATATATTTT. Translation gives CASSLGLGMSSGNTIYF.

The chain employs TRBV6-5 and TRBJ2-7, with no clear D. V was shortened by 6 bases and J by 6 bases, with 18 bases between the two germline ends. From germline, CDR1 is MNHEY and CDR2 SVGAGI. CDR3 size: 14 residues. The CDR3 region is CASSRLRQGGEQYF. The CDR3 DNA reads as TGTGCCAGCAGCCGTCTAAGGCAAGGTGGCGAGCAGTACTTC.

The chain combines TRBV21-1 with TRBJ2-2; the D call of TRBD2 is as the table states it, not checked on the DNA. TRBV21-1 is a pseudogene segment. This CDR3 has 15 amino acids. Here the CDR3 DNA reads TGTGCCAGCAGCAAAGTGAGTAGCGGGTACGGGGAGCTGTTTTTT. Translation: CASSKVSSGYGELFF.